This T cell receptor (beta chain) comes out of a study of shared clonotypes between healthy human individuals. Study summary: Researchers drew samples from two women and three men aged 18 to 49. Study findings and constraints: Having only a few donors restricted how much genetic and exposure-history diversity was captured.

Assay execution took place at the deep level. Clones were read by immunoSEQ multiplex PCR, and TCRdb kept only the in-frame ones, dropping some. The sample lists hundreds of thousands of clones; 90% to 95% were seen once. Naive CD8 cells were CD45RO-negative, positively selected for CCR7, excluding terminally differentiated effector memory CD45RA+ cells. This clone was seen a single time. What it recognizes is unknown. The CDR3 has 14 residues. Germline V CDR1 and CDR2: SNHLY, FYNNEI. Trimming cost V 6 bases and J 8 bases; bases outside gene matches: 6. The TCR originated in a woman in her twenties or thirties in good health. The sequenced material came from naive CD8+ T cells sorted from blood. The rearrangement links TRBV2 to TRBJ2-1; 11 bases map to TRBD2. The CDR3: CASSTSGRKYEQFF. In nucleotides, the CDR3 is TGTGCCAGCAGCACTAGCGGGAGAAAATATGAGCAGTTCTTC. Full variable domain (outside the CDR3, taken from reference TRBV2 and TRBJ2-1): EPEVTQTPSHQVTQMGQEVILRCVPISNHLYFYWYRQILGQKVEFLVSFYNNEISEKSEIFDDQFSVERPDGSNFTLKIRSTKLEDSAMYFCASSTSGRKYEQFFGPGTRLTVL.